This passage covers 24 T cell receptor beta chains from one sample sequenced in a study of T cell responses to AZD1222 COVID-19 vaccine. Using immunoSEQ multiplex PCR, the repertoire was profiled, and TCRdb retains in-frame clones only, with some absent. The data hold 150,000 to 200,000 clones, with 90% to 95% observed a single time. Sequences were derived from peripheral blood, sampled 28 days after the second AZD1222 dose. The receptors shown here come from an adult who received the AZD1222 COVID-19 vaccine.

The rearrangement uses TRBV14 and TRBJ1-6; no definite D call. The V gene's germline CDR1 is SGHDN and CDR2 FVKESK. The V end was cut by 1 base, the J end by 5 bases, with 12 bases between. The CDR3 has 16 amino acids. The CDR3 loop is CASSQVAVMNNSPLHF. The CDR3 nucleotides read TGTGCCAGCAGCCAAGTAGCTGTAATGAATAATTCACCCCTCCACTTT.

This rearrangement joins TRBV28 to TRBJ1-3; TRBD1 might be the D (5 bases). The CDR3 spans 15 residues. Trimming stripped 5 bases from V and 7 bases from J, with 18 bases between. CDR1 is MDHEN and CDR2 is SYDVKM in the germline V gene. CDR3 region: CASSTWGGGGNTIYF. The DNA of the CDR3 is TGTGCCAGCAGTACATGGGGGGGTGGAGGCAACACCATATATTTT.

This sequence joins TRBV6-1 and TRBJ1-2; 9 bases align to TRBD1. Germline values: CDR1 MNHNS, CDR2 SASEGT. The CDR3 runs 16 residues. V lost 3 bases and J lost 4; bases outside the gene matches: 9. CDR3 region: CASSDWGQGSSYGYTF. The CDR3 DNA sequence: TGTGCCAGCAGTGACTGGGGACAGGGATCGAGCTATGGCTACACCTTC.

The gene calls are TRBV15 and TRBJ1-1, with a possible D match to TRBD1 (5 bases). The CDR3 loop spans 15 amino acids. CDR1 and CDR2 (germline): LNHNV, YYDKDF (reference sequence). V was clipped by 3 bases and J by 1 base, with 12 bases between them. This CDR3 reads CATSRWGESNTEAFF. Written as DNA, the CDR3 is TGTGCCACCAGCAGGTGGGGGGAATCGAACACTGAAGCTTTCTTT. The variable domain in full, completed from reference TRBV15 and TRBJ1-1, reads DAMVIQNPRYQVTQFGKPVTLSCSQTLNHNVMYWYQQKSSQAPKLLFHYYDKDFNNEADTPDNFQSRRPNTSFCFLDIRSPGLGDTAMYLCATSRWGESNTEAFFGQGTRLTVV.

The chain is built from TRBV11-2 and TRBJ1-3; a weak D match, TRBD1 (6 bases). Deletions cut 5 bases from V and 4 bases from J, with 15 bases between. Looked up from germline, CDR1 is SGHAT and CDR2 is FQNNGV. This CDR3 spans 15 amino acids. The DNA of the CDR3 is TGTGCCAGCAGCCTATCCAGGGGCTGGGGAAACACCATATATTTT. This translates into CASSLSRGWGNTIYF.

The V call is TRBV23-1, the J call TRBJ2-4; 10 nucleotides match TRBD2. TRBV23-1 is marked as an open reading frame, function uncertain. V trimming: 0 bases; J trimming: 0 bases; junction bases outside the gene matches: 20. This CDR3 comprises 23 residues. The CDR3 sequence is CASSQSIYPEASGRGVAKNIQYF. In nucleotides, the CDR3 is TGCGCCAGCAGTCAATCGATTTATCCCGAGGCTAGCGGGAGAGGAGTAGCCAAAAACATTCAGTACTTC.

This chain links TRBV30 with TRBJ2-5; D might be TRBD1 (6 bases). V lost 3 bases, J lost 0 bases, and 11 bases lay in between. The CDR3 spans 14 residues. Germline CDR1 GTSNPN, CDR2 SVGIG (reference sequence). The CDR3 bases are TGTGCCTGGAGCGGGGACACCCACCAAGAGACCCAGTACTTC. It codes for CAWSGDTHQETQYF.

This clone appeared once. The chain carries TRBV28 and TRBJ2-3; TRBD1 is a possible D gene (7 bases). Germline V gene sequence: CDR1 MDHEN, CDR2 SYDVKM. The V and J ends lost 7 bases and 0 bases respectively, with 11 bases between them. CDR3 length: 14 amino acids. The CDR3 is CASTQGGSTDTQYF. In nucleotides, the CDR3 is TGTGCCAGCACCCAGGGGGGTAGCACAGATACGCAGTATTTT.

This rearrangement joins TRBV30 to TRBJ2-7; no clear D gene. The germline gives CDR1 GTSNPN, CDR2 SVGIG (reference sequence). Deletions cut 3 bases from V and 2 bases from J, with 14 bases between. CDR3 length equals 14 residues. The CDR3 DNA reads as TGTGCCTGGAGCAAGGTGACGTCCACCTACGAGCAGTACTTC. This gives the protein CAWSKVTSTYEQYF.

This clone was recorded once. The chain employs TRBV7-2 and TRBJ2-6; D uncertain. Trimming took off 1 base at V and 0 bases at J, with 4 bases between the two ends. The CDR3 has 15 residues. Germline lookup yields CDR1 SGHTA and CDR2 FQGNSA. The CDR3 protein is CASSLGSSGANVLTF. Written as DNA, the CDR3 is TGTGCCAGCAGCTTAGGGAGCTCTGGGGCCAACGTCCTGACTTTC. Together with reference TRBV7-2 and TRBJ2-6, the CDR3 gives the full variable domain: GAGVSQSPSNKVTEKGKDVELRCDPISGHTALYWYRQSLGQGLEFLIYFQGNSAPDKSGLPSDRFSAERTGGSVSTLTIQRTQQEDSAVYLCASSLGSSGANVLTFGAGSRLTVL.

This clone was seen a single time. The rearrangement links TRBV15 to TRBJ1-4, with D hard to call. V lost 1 base, J lost 8 bases, and 8 bases lay in between. In germline, CDR1 is LNHNV, CDR2 YYDKDF (reference sequence). The CDR3 sequence is 13 residues long. The CDR3 protein is CATSRAEREKLFF. DNA for the CDR3: TGTGCCACCAGCAGAGCCGAAAGGGAAAAACTGTTTTTT. The full variable domain, rest sourced from reference TRBV15 and TRBJ1-4, is DAMVIQNPRYQVTQFGKPVTLSCSQTLNHNVMYWYQQKSSQAPKLLFHYYDKDFNNEADTPDNFQSRRPNTSFCFLDIRSPGLGDTAMYLCATSRAEREKLFFGSGTQLSVL.

The chain recombines TRBV7-2 with TRBJ2-2; the match to TRBD2 covers 11 bases. This CDR3 has 18 amino acids. Trimming took 1 base from V and 6 from J; bases not matched to a gene: 10. In germline, CDR1 is SGHTA, CDR2 FQGNSA. The CDR3 region has the DNA TGTGCCAGCAGCTTAGAGGTGCTAGCGGGAGGTAGTTCCGGGGAGCTGTTTTTT. It specifies CASSLEVLAGGSSGELFF.

V usage is TRBV6-5 and J usage is TRBJ2-7; no clear D. The V gene lost 2 bases and the J gene lost 8 bases, with 10 bases spanning the gap. Germline V gene lookup returns CDR1 MNHEY and CDR2 SVGAGI. The CDR3 loop spans 12 amino acids. The CDR3 coding sequence is TGTGCCAGCAGTTACCCCCCCGGCAAGCAGTACTTC. Its protein is CASSYPPGKQYF.

The chain joins TRBV19 to TRBJ2-2, with a tentative D call TRBD1 (6 bases). CDR1 is LNHDA and CDR2 is SQIVND in the germline V gene (reference sequence). V lost 5 bases to trimming and J lost 5 bases, with 18 bases between them. This CDR3 has 16 amino acids. The CDR3 loop reads CASSLLPTGVTGELFF. The CDR3 nucleotides are TGTGCCAGTAGTCTATTACCGACAGGTGTGACCGGGGAGCTGTTTTTT.

The V call is TRBV4-1, the J call TRBJ2-1; 10 positions agree with TRBD2. Germline loops: CDR1 MGHRA, CDR2 YSYEKL. This CDR3 comprises 14 residues. V gave up 5 bases and J gave up 10 bases; unmatched junction bases: 8. CDR3 sequence: CASSEAGGPWEQFF. CDR3 DNA: TGCGCCAGCAGCGAAGCGGGAGGGCCATGGGAGCAGTTCTTC.

This clone was observed a single time. The chain couples TRBV7-2 to TRBJ1-4, with D perhaps matching TRBD1 (5 bases). From germline, CDR1 is SGHTA and CDR2 FQGNSA. There are 15 residues in the CDR3. The V gene lost 2 bases and the J gene lost 0 bases, with 7 bases spanning the gap. CDR3 coding DNA: TGTGCCAGCAGCTTAAGGGGTACAACTAATGAAAAACTGTTTTTT. It yields the protein CASSLRGTTNEKLFF.

This chain uses TRBV30 with TRBJ2-7; 12 bases align to TRBD1. Germline assignment: CDR1 GTSNPN and CDR2 SVGIG (reference sequence). Germline trimming cut 0 bases from V and 3 bases from J; bases unmatched to any gene: 9. The CDR3 is 17 amino acids. The CDR3 DNA follows: TGTGCCTGGAGTGTCAGAGCGGGGACAGGGGGCCTCTACGAGCAGTACTTC. It encodes CAWSVRAGTGGLYEQYF.

The chain has TRBV6-5 and TRBJ2-3; D not certain. This CDR3 is 12 amino acids long. From germline, CDR1 is MNHEY and CDR2 SVGAGI. V lost 6 bases to trimming and J lost 6 bases, with 10 bases between them. The chain's CDR3 is CASRTDGDTQYF. As DNA, the CDR3 is TGTGCCAGCAGGACGGACGGGGATACGCAGTATTTT.

The rearrangement joins TRBV11-2 to TRBJ2-7; D is perhaps TRBD1 (6 bases). Trimming stripped 4 bases from V and 4 bases from J, with 8 bases between. This CDR3 spans 12 amino acids. Germline CDR1 reads SGHAT; CDR2 reads FQNNGV. The CDR3 region has the DNA TGTGCCAGCAGCTCCCAGGGGTACGAGCAGTACTTC. This encodes CASSSQGYEQYF.

The V gene is TRBV19, the J gene TRBJ2-1; possibly TRBD1 for D (5 bases). This CDR3 comprises 12 residues. Trimming pared 8 bases from V and 6 bases from J, leaving 11 bases between. The germline V gene encodes CDR1 LNHDA and CDR2 SQIVND (reference sequence). CDR3 sequence (DNA): TGTGCCAGTTCCGACAGCCCCAATGAGCAGTTCTTC. Amino acids: CASSDSPNEQFF.

The chain employs TRBV11-3 and TRBJ1-1, with TRBD1 as a possible D gene (5 bases). The CDR3 extends over 15 amino acids. The germline V gene encodes CDR1 SGHNT and CDR2 YENEEA. The V and J ends lost 4 bases and 3 bases respectively, with 15 bases between them. DNA of the CDR3: TGTGCCAGCAGCTCGAGCAAGGGGCGGGACACTGAAGCTTTCTTT. It specifies CASSSSKGRDTEAFF. Supplemented by reference TRBV11-3 and TRBJ1-1, the full variable domain reads EAGVVQSPRYKIIEKKQPVAFWCNPISGHNTLYWYLQNLGQGPELLIRYENEEAVDDSQLPKDRFSAERLKGVDSTLKIQPAELGDSAVYLCASSSSKGRDTEAFFGQGTRLTVV.

The chain carries TRBV11-2 and TRBJ2-7; 7 bases map to TRBD1. Germline CDR1 is SGHAT and CDR2 is FQNNGV. With V trimmed by 5 bases and J by 3 bases, 4 bases remained unmatched. The CDR3 length is 13 residues. CDR3 loop: CASSAGQVYEQYF. CDR3 bases: TGTGCCAGCAGCGCTGGACAGGTCTACGAGCAGTACTTC.

This clone showed up just once. The gene calls are TRBV5-8 and TRBJ1-1, with D tentatively TRBD1 (5 bases). This CDR3 is 16 amino acids long. V was clipped by 4 bases and J by 7 bases, with 23 bases between them. Germline CDR1 reads SGHTS; CDR2 reads YDEGEE. DNA of the CDR3: TGTGCCAGCAGCGTCTCCGGGAACACAGGATACTATGAAGCTTTCTTT. This codes for CASSVSGNTGYYEAFF.

V and J are TRBV30 and TRBJ2-1; the match to TRBD2 covers 10 bases. The ends lost 4 bases at V and 6 bases at J; junction bases unmatched: 9. The germline V gene has CDR1 GTSNPN and CDR2 SVGIG (reference sequence). The CDR3 spans 15 residues. This CDR3 reads CAWTLAGASGNEQFF. The CDR3 coding sequence is TGTGCCTGGACCCTAGCGGGAGCGTCCGGCAATGAGCAGTTCTTC.